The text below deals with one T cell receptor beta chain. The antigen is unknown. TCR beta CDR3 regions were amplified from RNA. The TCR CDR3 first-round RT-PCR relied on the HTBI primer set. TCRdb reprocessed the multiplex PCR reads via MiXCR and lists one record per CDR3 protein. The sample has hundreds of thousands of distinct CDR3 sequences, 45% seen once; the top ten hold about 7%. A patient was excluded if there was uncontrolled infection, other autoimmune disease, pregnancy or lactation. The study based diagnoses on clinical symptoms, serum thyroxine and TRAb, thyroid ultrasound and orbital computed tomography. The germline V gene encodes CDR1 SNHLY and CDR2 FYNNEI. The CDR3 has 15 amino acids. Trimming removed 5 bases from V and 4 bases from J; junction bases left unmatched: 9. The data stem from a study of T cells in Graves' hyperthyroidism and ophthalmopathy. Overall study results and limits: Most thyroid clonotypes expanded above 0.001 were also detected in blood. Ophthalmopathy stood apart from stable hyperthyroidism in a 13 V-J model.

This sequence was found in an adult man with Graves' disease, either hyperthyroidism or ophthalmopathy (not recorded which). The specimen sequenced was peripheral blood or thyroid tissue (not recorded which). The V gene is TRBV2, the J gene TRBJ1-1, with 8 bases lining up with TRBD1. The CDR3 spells CASSPRDRWGTEAFF. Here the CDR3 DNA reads TGTGCCAGCAGTCCCCGGGACAGGTGGGGCACTGAAGCTTTCTTT.